One and the same sample provided the 32 T cell receptor beta chains below, sequenced in a study of blood T cell repertoires in COVID-19. Data came from immunoSEQ multiplex PCR; TCRdb stores just in-frame clones and leaves some out. This table holds roughly 250,000 clones, about 90% found once. Sequenced input: PBMCs or T cells enriched from blood (not recorded which). These receptors originate from a human donor in a cohort exposed to, infected with or recovered from COVID-19 (not recorded which). The donor label of this sample is uncertain.

The chain recombines TRBV13 with TRBJ1-1; 9 positions match TRBD1. Trimming cost V 5 bases and J 1 base; bases outside gene matches: 2. This CDR3 has 14 residues. Germline values: CDR1 PRHDT, CDR2 FYEKMQ (reference sequence). The DNA of the CDR3 is TGTGCCAGCAGCGGACAGGGGAGGAACACTGAAGCTTTCTTT. Its translation is CASSGQGRNTEAFF.

This chain uses TRBV7-9 with TRBJ1-3, with 11 bases that match TRBD1. Trimming at V came to 5 bases and at J to 4 bases, leaving 10 bases not matched to a gene. CDR1 and CDR2 from the germline V gene are SEHNR and FQNEAQ (reference sequence). This CDR3 has 17 amino acids. The CDR3: CASSEWTGGISGNTIYF. The CDR3 bases are TGTGCCAGCAGCGAATGGACAGGGGGCATCTCAGGAAACACCATATATTTT.

V gene TRBV5-4 combines with J gene TRBJ1-2, with 9 bases fitting TRBD1. Germline V gives CDR1 SGHNT, CDR2 YYREEE (reference sequence). V gave up 5 bases and J gave up 2 bases; unmatched junction bases: 7. CDR3 size: 15 residues. CDR3 sequence: CASRAFGTGNYGYTF. The CDR3 region has the DNA TGTGCCAGCAGGGCTTTCGGGACAGGGAACTATGGCTACACCTTC.

This rearrangement joins TRBV7-2 to TRBJ1-2; tentative D call: TRBD1 (5 bases). Per germline, CDR1 SGHTA and CDR2 FQGNSA. The CDR3 contains 16 residues. With 3 bases removed from V and 4 bases from J, the gap between germline ends came to 18 bases. CDR3 amino acids: CASSFARGDVRYGYTF. The CDR3 DNA is TGTGCCAGCAGCTTCGCAAGGGGTGATGTTCGCTATGGCTACACCTTC.

The chain employs TRBV5-1 and TRBJ1-3; D is uncertain. Trimming cost V 3 bases and J 6 bases, with 16 bases left between them. From germline, CDR1 is SGHRS and CDR2 YFSETQ. This CDR3 comprises 15 residues. DNA of the CDR3: TGCGCCAGCAGCTCCTCTGGTCCGGGGTTAAACACCATATATTTT. Its translation: CASSSSGPGLNTIYF.

This chain links TRBV5-1 with TRBJ2-1, with 8 positions matching TRBD1. The junction had 5 bases not matched to a gene; V was cut back by 3 bases and J by 3 bases. This CDR3 comprises 15 residues. The germline V gene has CDR1 SGHRS and CDR2 YFSETQ. The CDR3 is CASSSSGTGYNEQFF. The CDR3 region has the DNA TGCGCCAGCAGCTCCTCCGGGACAGGCTACAATGAGCAGTTCTTC.

The chain couples TRBV7-2 to TRBJ1-1; no clear D. The CDR3 runs to 12 residues. The germline V gene has CDR1 SGHTA and CDR2 FQGNSA. V was pared by 5 bases and J by 8 bases, with 12 bases between. The CDR3 loop is CASSPFTSEAFF. CDR3 DNA sequence: TGTGCCAGCAGCCCTTTTACATCAGAAGCTTTCTTT.

The rearrangement uses TRBV4-2 and TRBJ1-2; possible D gene TRBD1, 5 bases. CDR3 length equals 15 residues. Germline V gene sequence: CDR1 LGHNA, CDR2 YNFKEQ. V was pared by 0 bases and J by 7 bases, with 15 bases between. The CDR3 spells CASSQDLGQGRGYTF. As DNA, the CDR3 is TGTGCCAGCAGCCAAGATCTTGGGCAGGGTCGTGGCTACACCTTC.

This clone appeared a single time. This may arise from a read error, as a much more abundant clone is one base away. The same CDR3 is also encoded by other DNA sequences in this sample. The J gene is TRBJ1-1, the V gene TRBV30; TRBD1 agrees at 9 bases. Trimming cost V 3 bases and J 2 bases; bases outside gene matches: 1. This CDR3 region has 13 residues. CDR1 is GTSNPN, CDR2 SVGIG, per germline (reference sequence). As DNA, the CDR3 is TGTGCCTGGAGGGGACAGGGAAACACTGAAGCTTTCTTT. This sequence encodes CAWRGQGNTEAFF.

The V gene is TRBV4-2, the J gene TRBJ2-7; 8 bases map to TRBD2. This CDR3 is 14 amino acids long. CDR1 and CDR2 from the germline V gene are LGHNA and YNFKEQ. The trim removed 0 bases at V and 3 bases at J, leaving 1 base unmatched. CDR3 DNA sequence: TGTGCCAGCAGCCAAGACGGGACTAGCTACGAGCAGTACTTC. Protein: CASSQDGTSYEQYF.

The V and J genes are TRBV18 and TRBJ2-1; 11 nucleotides line up with TRBD2. V shed 4 bases and J 0 bases; nucleotides not matched to a gene: 8. Germline values: CDR1 KGHSH, CDR2 LQKENI. This CDR3 region has 18 residues. The CDR3 DNA reads TGTGCCAGCTCACTATTTAGCGGGGGGGACCGCTCCTACAATGAGCAGTTCTTC. This sequence encodes CASSLFSGGDRSYNEQFF.

The V and J genes are TRBV10-3 and TRBJ2-1; tentative D call: TRBD2 (5 bases). Germline V gene sequence: CDR1 ENHRY, CDR2 SYGVKD. The V end was cut by 2 bases, the J end by 0 bases, with 8 bases between. The CDR3 length is 15 residues. In DNA, the CDR3 is TGTGCCATCAGTGAGACCACTAGCTCCTACAATGAGCAGTTCTTC. Protein sequence: CAISETTSSYNEQFF.

V gene TRBV2 combines with J gene TRBJ1-5; a possible D gene is TRBD1 (5 bases). This CDR3 region has 17 residues. Germline values: CDR1 SNHLY, CDR2 FYNNEI. The germline V and J ends were trimmed by 2 bases and 0 bases, with 14 bases remaining between them. CDR3 loop: CASSERREGTSNQPQHF. CDR3 DNA: TGTGCCAGCAGTGAAAGGCGGGAAGGGACTAGCAATCAGCCCCAGCATTTT.

This clone was seen only a few times. This chain links TRBV7-9 with TRBJ2-7; 8 nucleotides agree with TRBD1. Germline V CDR1 and CDR2: SEHNR, FQNEAQ (reference sequence). The CDR3 consists of 15 residues. The V segment lost 5 bases and the J segment 3 bases; nucleotides outside the gene matches: 9. The CDR3 loop reads CASSGRGQENYEQYF. Here the CDR3 DNA reads TGTGCCAGCAGCGGCCGGGGACAGGAAAACTACGAGCAGTACTTC.

This chain connects TRBV4-1 to TRBJ2-7; 7 bases map to TRBD1. Per the germline V gene, CDR1 is MGHRA and CDR2 is YSYEKL. The CDR3 is 14 residues long. Trimming cost V 4 bases and J 2 bases; bases outside gene matches: 5. The CDR3 loop reads CASSLQGLTYEQYF. The CDR3, as DNA: TGCGCCAGCAGCCTACAGGGGCTAACCTACGAGCAGTACTTC.

This clone showed up just once. CDR3 region: CASSLDLGDEQFF. The CDR3 bases are TGTGCCAGCAGCTTAGATCTAGGCGATGAGCAGTTCTTC. The rearrangement joins TRBV11-2 to TRBJ2-1; no clear D gene. The length of the CDR3 is 13 residues. The V and J ends lost 0 bases and 8 bases respectively, with 8 bases between them. Germline V gene lookup returns CDR1 SGHAT and CDR2 FQNNGV.

The V call is TRBV20-1, the J call TRBJ2-5; 12 nucleotides match TRBD1. Germline values: CDR1 DFQATT, CDR2 SNEGSKA (reference sequence). J was trimmed by 4 bases and V by 3 bases; bases with no gene match: 6. The CDR3 loop spans 15 amino acids. The CDR3 region has the DNA TGCAGTGCTAGTAGGGGGACAGGGGGCATAGAGACCCAGTACTTC. This translates into CSASRGTGGIETQYF.

This clone came up once. This rearrangement joins TRBV19 to TRBJ1-2; D may be TRBD1 (5 bases). Germline V gives CDR1 LNHDA, CDR2 SQIVND (reference sequence). The CDR3 has 16 residues. The V end was cut by 0 bases, the J end by 4 bases, with 15 bases between. CDR3: CASSIDTQGMVYGYTF. As DNA, the CDR3 is TGTGCCAGTAGTATAGATACTCAGGGTATGGTCTATGGCTACACCTTC.

In this sample, this clone turned up once. The rearrangement joins TRBV5-6 to TRBJ2-7, with 12 positions matching TRBD1. V shed 4 bases, J shed 3 bases, and the junction held 2 bases outside the gene matches. This CDR3 is 14 amino acids long. Germline V lookup: CDR1 SGHDT, CDR2 YYEEEE. In DNA, the CDR3 is TGTGCCAGCAGCGGGACAGGGGGCCTCTACGAGCAGTACTTC. It yields the protein CASSGTGGLYEQYF.

CDR3 amino acids: CASSRGWGDQPQHF. The CDR3 nucleotides are TGTGCCAGCAGTCGAGGATGGGGGGATCAGCCCCAGCATTTT. The chain links TRBV27 to TRBJ1-5, with TRBD1 as a possible D gene (5 bases). The germline V gene has CDR1 MNHEY and CDR2 SMNVEV (reference sequence). V was trimmed by 5 bases and J by 5 bases, leaving 13 bases between them. CDR3 length: 14 residues.

This CDR3 reads CASSYSAGVNTEAFF. The CDR3 nucleotides are TGTGCCAGCAGTTACTCGGCAGGGGTGAACACTGAAGCTTTCTTT. The rearrangement links TRBV6-5 to TRBJ1-1; the D gene is possibly TRBD1 (6 bases). In germline, CDR1 is MNHEY, CDR2 SVGAGI. This CDR3 is built from 15 residues. V was clipped by 0 bases and J by 0 bases, with 8 bases between them.

The chain uses TRBV12-5 and TRBJ2-2, with no clear D. The germline CDR1 and CDR2 sequences are LGHNT and FRNRAP. V was cut by 3 bases and J by 4 bases, with 15 bases left in between. This CDR3 contains 16 residues. The CDR3 is CASGFGRVASTGELFF. CDR3 in DNA: TGTGCTAGTGGTTTTGGGCGTGTGGCAAGCACCGGGGAGCTGTTTTTT.

Here the CDR3 reads CASSYSLGRSYEQYF. The CDR3 DNA reads as TGTGCCAGCAGTTACTCATTGGGGAGAAGCTACGAGCAGTACTTC. The chain carries TRBV6-5 and TRBJ2-7, with D tentatively TRBD2 (5 bases). Trimming stripped 0 bases from V and 3 bases from J, with 12 bases between. From germline, CDR1 is MNHEY and CDR2 SVGAGI. The CDR3 extends over 15 amino acids.

This chain links TRBV7-9 with TRBJ2-5; D perhaps matches TRBD2 (5 bases). The V gene lost 3 bases and the J gene lost 2 bases, with 7 bases spanning the gap. The germline V gene encodes CDR1 SEHNR and CDR2 FQNEAQ (reference sequence). The CDR3 loop spans 13 amino acids. This CDR3 is CASSFEGQETQYF. CDR3 coding DNA: TGTGCCAGCAGCTTTGAGGGACAAGAGACCCAGTACTTC. The whole variable domain, remainder taken from reference TRBV7-9 and TRBJ2-5, is DTGVSQNPRHKITKRGQNVTFRCDPISEHNRLYWYRQTLGQGPEFLTYFQNEAQLEKSRLLSDRFSAERPKGSFSTLEIQRTEQGDSAMYLCASSFEGQETQYFGPGTRLLVL.

The chain links TRBV9 to TRBJ2-3; tentative D call: TRBD1 (6 bases). Trimming removed 1 base at V and 1 base at J, with 19 bases between. CDR1 and CDR2 (germline): SGDLS, YYNGEE. The CDR3 is 18 residues long. In nucleotides, the CDR3 is TGTGCCAGCAGCGTAAGTAAGATCAGGGGAGAGGGCACAGATACGCAGTATTTT. Protein: CASSVSKIRGEGTDTQYF.

The V call is TRBV3-1 (or the pseudogene TRBV3-2), the J call TRBJ2-2; 8 bases match TRBD2. CDR1 and CDR2 from the germline V gene are LGHDT and YNNKEL (reference sequence). V lost 3 bases and J lost 5; bases outside the gene matches: 8. This CDR3 is built from 16 residues. This CDR3 reads CASSQGLVGSTGELFF. For the CDR3, the DNA is TGTGCCAGCAGCCAGGGACTAGTGGGGAGTACCGGGGAGCTGTTTTTT.

The chain links TRBV24-1 to TRBJ1-2; D is undetermined. Per germline, CDR1 KGHDR and CDR2 SFDVKD. The V and J ends lost 5 bases and 2 bases respectively, with 17 bases between them. This CDR3 is built from 16 residues. CDR3 coding DNA: TGTGCCACCAGTGGCCCCGTGGCCGGGATGAACTATGGCTACACCTTC. Residues: CATSGPVAGMNYGYTF.

This clone was seen only once. The chain has TRBV23-1 and TRBJ1-5; D ambiguous. TRBV23-1 is noted as an ORF with a role that remains uncertain. Trimming removed 11 bases at V and 0 bases at J, with 8 bases between. This CDR3 region has 12 residues. CDR3 sequence (DNA): TGCGCCCCGGAGGGTAGCAATCAGCCCCAGCATTTT. Its translation: CAPEGSNQPQHF.

The chain is built from TRBV7-9 and TRBJ2-1, with D tentatively TRBD1 (5 bases). V lost 5 bases and J lost 0, with 17 bases in between. Germline CDR1 is SEHNR and CDR2 is FQNEAQ (reference sequence). This CDR3 contains 17 residues. Written as DNA, the CDR3 is TGTGCCAGCAGCCCTGACCCAACAGGAACCTCCTACAATGAGCAGTTCTTC. Encoded protein: CASSPDPTGTSYNEQFF.

This rearrangement joins TRBV9 to TRBJ1-6; D gene uncertain. This CDR3 has 13 amino acids. The germline V gene encodes CDR1 SGDLS and CDR2 YYNGEE. Trimming shortened V by 3 bases and J by 10 bases, and 11 bases separated the two germline ends. Here the CDR3 reads CASSARQGSPLHF. CDR3 DNA sequence: TGTGCCAGCAGCGCCCGACAAGGATCACCCCTCCACTTT.

The chain uses TRBV30 and TRBJ2-1; 8 positions match TRBD2. Trimming removed 2 bases from V and 6 bases from J; junction bases left unmatched: 6. The CDR3 sequence is 14 residues long. Per the germline V gene, CDR1 is GTSNPN and CDR2 is SVGIG (reference sequence). Here the CDR3 DNA reads TGTGCCTGGAGTACCGGGACTAGTAGCAATGAGCAGTTCTTC. Translating it yields CAWSTGTSSNEQFF. Based on the CDR3 plus reference TRBV30 and TRBJ2-1, the full variable domain is SQTIHQWPATLVQPVGSPLSLECTVEGTSNPNLYWYRQAAGRGLQLLFYSVGIGQISSEVPQNLSASRPQDRQFILSSKKLLLSDSGFYLCAWSTGTSSNEQFFGPGTRLTVL.

In nucleotides, the CDR3 is TGTGCCAGCAGCGTAGAACTAGCAAGGAATGAGCAGTTCTTC. This encodes CASSVELARNEQFF. The chain employs TRBV9 and TRBJ2-1, with a tentative D call TRBD2 (6 bases). This CDR3 has 14 residues. Between the trimmed V and J ends, which lost 0 bases and 7 bases, there was a span of 11 bases. In germline, CDR1 is SGDLS, CDR2 YYNGEE. The entire variable domain, with the rest obtained from reference TRBV9 and TRBJ2-1, is as follows: DSGVTQTPKHLITATGQRVTLRCSPRSGDLSVYWYQQSLDQGLQFLIQYYNGEERAKGNILERFSAQQFPDLHSELNLSSLELGDSALYFCASSVELARNEQFFGPGTRLTVL.